This TCR beta chain was identified during a study of cytomegalovirus exposure and HLA in healthy donors. Study overall: Earlier findings included approximately 120 million unique TCR beta sequences obtained from 180 million or so T cells. The study's early data release held around 85 million unique TCRs from HLA-typed donors. The study, taken as a whole, reports: Later on, an analysis tied approximately 17,000 TCR beta sequences to HLA alleles at 0.05 false discovery rate.

The CDR3 sequence is 14 residues long. Germline lookup yields CDR1 SNHLY and CDR2 FYNNEI. V lost 5 bases and J lost 2, with 10 bases in between. Notes on this clone: The antigen remains undetermined.

Healthy bone marrow donors made up the donor group. Use of 60 Vbeta and 13 Jbeta primers characterized the PCR. TCRdb's table, derived via immunoSEQ multiplex PCR, lists solely in-frame clones and lacks some. This table has around 61,000 clones, about 89% appearing once. The chain is built from TRBV2 and TRBJ1-5; D not certain. Sample: PBMCs. This sequence originates from a man aged 25 to 40 in good health and CMV-seropositive. CDR3 loop: CASSRREGNQPQHF. The CDR3, as DNA: TGTGCCAGCAGTCGCCGGGAGGGCAATCAGCCCCAGCATTTT.